Below, one T cell receptor beta chain is given with its context. Its target is unknown. These data come from a study of blood T cells in healthy people across ages. Whole-study findings and limits: Researchers deemed the diversity estimates from one million T cells underestimates. With age, beta diversity per million T cells declined roughly linearly, significantly by 40.

The authors drew ten milliliters of peripheral blood from each donor. A sample-barcoded 5' primer and a J-beta primer mix were used in a second PCR of roughly 6 to 11 cycles. MiXCR was run by TCRdb on the 5' RACE reads, yielding one entry per CDR3 protein. This sample has about 1,400,000 distinct CDR3 sequences, with about 43% found just once. Between the trimmed V and J ends, which lost 8 bases and 4 bases, there was a span of 15 bases. CDR1 is MDHEN, CDR2 SYDVKM, per germline. The CDR3 totals 13 residues. Source material: blood. The sequence was obtained from a woman aged 18-35 years in good health. The J gene is TRBJ2-7, the V gene TRBV28; no clear D. CDR3 amino acids: CASHWLVPYEQYF. In DNA form, the CDR3 reads TGTGCCAGCCATTGGCTAGTCCCATACGAGCAGTACTTC.